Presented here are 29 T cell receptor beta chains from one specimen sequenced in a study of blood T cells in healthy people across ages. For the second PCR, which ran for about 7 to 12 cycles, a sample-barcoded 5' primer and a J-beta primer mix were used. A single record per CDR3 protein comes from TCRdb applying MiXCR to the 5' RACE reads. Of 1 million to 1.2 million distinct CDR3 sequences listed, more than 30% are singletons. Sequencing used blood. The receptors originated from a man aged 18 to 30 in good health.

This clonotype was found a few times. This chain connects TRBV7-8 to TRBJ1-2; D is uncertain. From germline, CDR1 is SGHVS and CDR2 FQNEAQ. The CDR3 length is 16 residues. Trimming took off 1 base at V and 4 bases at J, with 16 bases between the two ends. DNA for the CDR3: TGTGCCAGCAGCTTAGTAGAGGGATCAGGTTCCTATGGCTACACCTTC. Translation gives CASSLVEGSGSYGYTF. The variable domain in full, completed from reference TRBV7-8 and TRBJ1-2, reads GAGVSQSPRYKVAKRGQDVALRCDPISGHVSLFWYQQALGQGPEFLTYFQNEAQLDKSGLPSDRFFAERPEGSVSTLKIQRTQQEDSAVYLCASSLVEGSGSYGYTFGSGTRLTVV.

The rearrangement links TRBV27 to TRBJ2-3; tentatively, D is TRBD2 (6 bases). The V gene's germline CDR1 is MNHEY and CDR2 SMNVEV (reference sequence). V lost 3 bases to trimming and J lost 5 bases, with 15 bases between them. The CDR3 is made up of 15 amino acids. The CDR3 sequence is CASSFSGVLKDTQYF. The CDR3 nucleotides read TGTGCCAGCAGTTTTTCGGGGGTACTTAAAGATACGCAGTATTTT.

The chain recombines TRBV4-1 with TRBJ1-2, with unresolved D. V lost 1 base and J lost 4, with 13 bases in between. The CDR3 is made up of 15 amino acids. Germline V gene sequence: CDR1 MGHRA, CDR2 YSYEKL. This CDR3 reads CASSQVEEAGYGYTF. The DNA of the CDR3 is TGCGCCAGCAGCCAAGTCGAGGAAGCCGGCTATGGCTACACCTTC.

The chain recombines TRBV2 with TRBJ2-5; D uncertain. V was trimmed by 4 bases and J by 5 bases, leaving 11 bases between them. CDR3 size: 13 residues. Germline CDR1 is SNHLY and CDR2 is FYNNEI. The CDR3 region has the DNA TGTGCCAGCAGTGTGGGTATTTTTGAGACCCAGTACTTC. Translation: CASSVGIFETQYF.

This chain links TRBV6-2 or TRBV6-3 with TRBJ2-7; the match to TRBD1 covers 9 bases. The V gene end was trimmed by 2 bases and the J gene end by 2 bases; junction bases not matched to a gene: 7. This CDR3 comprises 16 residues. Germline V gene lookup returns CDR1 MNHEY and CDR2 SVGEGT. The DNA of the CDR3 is TGTGCCAGCAGTTACCCGAGGACAGGGGAGACCTACGAGCAGTACTTC. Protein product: CASSYPRTGETYEQYF.

The DNA for the CDR3 is TGCAGTGCCTTGACAGACACGAACACCGGGGAGCTGTTTTTT. Encoded protein: CSALTDTNTGELFF. This chain connects TRBV20-1 to TRBJ2-2, with a possible D match to TRBD1 (5 bases). The CDR3 length is 14 residues. The V and J ends lost 6 bases and 0 bases respectively, with 11 bases between them. Germline CDR1 is DFQATT and CDR2 is SNEGSKA (reference sequence).

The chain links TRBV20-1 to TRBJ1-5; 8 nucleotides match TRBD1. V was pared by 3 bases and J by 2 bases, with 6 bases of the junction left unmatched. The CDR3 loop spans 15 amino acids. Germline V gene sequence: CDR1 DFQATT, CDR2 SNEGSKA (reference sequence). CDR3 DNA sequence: TGCAGTGCTAGTAGGTCAGGGGGCGGCAATCAGCCCCAGCATTTT. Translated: CSASRSGGGNQPQHF.

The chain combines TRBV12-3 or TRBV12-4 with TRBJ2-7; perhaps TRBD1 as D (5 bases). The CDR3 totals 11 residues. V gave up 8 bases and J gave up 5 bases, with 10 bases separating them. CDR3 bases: TGTGCCAGCGGTACAGGTAACGAGCAGTACTTC. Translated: CASGTGNEQYF.

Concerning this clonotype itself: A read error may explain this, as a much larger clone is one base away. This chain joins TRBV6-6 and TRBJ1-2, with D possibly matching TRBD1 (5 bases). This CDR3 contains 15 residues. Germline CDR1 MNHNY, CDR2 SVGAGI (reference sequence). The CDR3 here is CASSYLLPGRYGCTF. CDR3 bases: TGTGCCAGCAGCTACCTTCTTCCAGGGCGGTATGGCTGCACCTTC.

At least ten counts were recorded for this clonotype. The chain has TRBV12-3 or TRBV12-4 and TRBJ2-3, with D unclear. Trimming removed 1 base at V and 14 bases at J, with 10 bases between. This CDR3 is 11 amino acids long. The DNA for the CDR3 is TGTGCCAGCAGTTTAGGGCGTAATTGGTATTTT. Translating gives CASSLGRNWYF.

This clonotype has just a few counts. Here the CDR3 reads CASSTSTGNTF. The DNA for the CDR3 is TGTGCCAGCAGTACCTCGACAGGGAACACCTTC. The V and J genes are TRBV12-3 or TRBV12-4 and TRBJ1-2; 7 bases align to TRBD1. Trimming cost V 5 bases and J 12 bases; bases outside gene matches: 6. CDR3 length: 11 amino acids.

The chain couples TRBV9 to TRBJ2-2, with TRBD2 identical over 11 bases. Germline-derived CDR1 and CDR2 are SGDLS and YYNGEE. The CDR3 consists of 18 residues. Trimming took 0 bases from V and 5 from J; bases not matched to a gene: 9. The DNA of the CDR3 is TGTGCCAGCAGCGTAGACCCGCTAGCGGGGGGACCGACCGGGGAGCTGTTTTTT. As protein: CASSVDPLAGGPTGELFF. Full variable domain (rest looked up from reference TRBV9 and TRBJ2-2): DSGVTQTPKHLITATGQRVTLRCSPRSGDLSVYWYQQSLDQGLQFLIQYYNGEERAKGNILERFSAQQFPDLHSELNLSSLELGDSALYFCASSVDPLAGGPTGELFFGEGSRLTVL.

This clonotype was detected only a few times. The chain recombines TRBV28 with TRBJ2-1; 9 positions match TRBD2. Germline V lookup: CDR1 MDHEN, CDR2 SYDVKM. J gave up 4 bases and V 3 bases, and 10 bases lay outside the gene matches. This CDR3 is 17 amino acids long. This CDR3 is CASSFSGGGARYNEQFF. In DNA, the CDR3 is TGTGCCAGCAGTTTTTCTGGCGGGGGGGCAAGATACAATGAGCAGTTCTTC.

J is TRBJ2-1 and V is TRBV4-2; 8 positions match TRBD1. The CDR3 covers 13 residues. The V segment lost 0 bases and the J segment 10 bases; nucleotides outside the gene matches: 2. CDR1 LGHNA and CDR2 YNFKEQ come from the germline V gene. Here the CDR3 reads CASSQEDRGEQFF. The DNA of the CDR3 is TGTGCCAGCAGCCAAGAAGACAGGGGCGAGCAGTTCTTC.

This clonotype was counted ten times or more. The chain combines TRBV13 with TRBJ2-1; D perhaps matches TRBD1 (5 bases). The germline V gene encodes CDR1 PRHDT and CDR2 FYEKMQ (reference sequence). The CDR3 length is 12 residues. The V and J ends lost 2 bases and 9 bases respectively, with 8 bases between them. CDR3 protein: CASSLWTPEQFF. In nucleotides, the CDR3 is TGTGCCAGCAGCTTATGGACACCTGAGCAGTTCTTC.

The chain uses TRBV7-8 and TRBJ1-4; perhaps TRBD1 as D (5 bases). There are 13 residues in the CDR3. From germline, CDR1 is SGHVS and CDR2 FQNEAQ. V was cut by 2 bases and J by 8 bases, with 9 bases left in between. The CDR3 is CASSLRDPEKLFF. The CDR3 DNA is TGTGCCAGCAGCTTACGGGACCCGGAAAAACTGTTTTTT.

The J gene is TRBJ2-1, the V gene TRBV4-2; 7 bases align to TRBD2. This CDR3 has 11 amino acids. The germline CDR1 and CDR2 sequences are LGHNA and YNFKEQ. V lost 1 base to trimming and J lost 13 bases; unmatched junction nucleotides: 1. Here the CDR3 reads CASSQGGLQFF. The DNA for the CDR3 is TGTGCCAGCAGCCAAGGGGGACTACAGTTCTTC.

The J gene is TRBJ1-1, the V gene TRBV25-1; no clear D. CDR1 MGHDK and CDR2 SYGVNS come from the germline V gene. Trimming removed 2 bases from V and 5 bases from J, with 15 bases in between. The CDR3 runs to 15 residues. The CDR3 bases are TGTGCCAGCAGTGAAATGGGAAAAGGTCGAACTGAAGCTTTCTTT. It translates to CASSEMGKGRTEAFF.

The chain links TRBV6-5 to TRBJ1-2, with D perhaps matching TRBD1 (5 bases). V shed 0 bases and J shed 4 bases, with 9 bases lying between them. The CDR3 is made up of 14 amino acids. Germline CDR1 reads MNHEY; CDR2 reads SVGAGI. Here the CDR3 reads CASSYSRQSYGYTF. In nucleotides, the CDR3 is TGTGCCAGCAGTTACTCGAGACAGAGCTATGGCTACACCTTC.

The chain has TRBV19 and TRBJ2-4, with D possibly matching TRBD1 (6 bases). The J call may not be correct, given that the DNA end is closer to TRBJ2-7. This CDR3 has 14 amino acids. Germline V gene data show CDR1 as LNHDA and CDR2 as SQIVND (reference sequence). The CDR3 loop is CASSVSRGFGEQYF. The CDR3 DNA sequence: TGTGCCAGTAGTGTCAGCAGGGGTTTCGGCGAGCAGTACTTC.

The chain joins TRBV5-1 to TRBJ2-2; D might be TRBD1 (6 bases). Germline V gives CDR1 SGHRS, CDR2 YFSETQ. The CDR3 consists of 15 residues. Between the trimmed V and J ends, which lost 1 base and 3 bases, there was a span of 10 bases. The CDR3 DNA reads TGCGCCAGCAGCTTGACCGCAGGGGACACCGGGGAGCTGTTTTTT. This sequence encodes CASSLTAGDTGELFF.

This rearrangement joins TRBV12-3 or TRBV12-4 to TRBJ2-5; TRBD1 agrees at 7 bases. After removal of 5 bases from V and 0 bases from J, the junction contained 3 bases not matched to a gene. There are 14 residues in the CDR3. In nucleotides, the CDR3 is TGTGCCAGCAGTCCCGGGACAGACCAAGAGACCCAGTACTTC. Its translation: CASSPGTDQETQYF.

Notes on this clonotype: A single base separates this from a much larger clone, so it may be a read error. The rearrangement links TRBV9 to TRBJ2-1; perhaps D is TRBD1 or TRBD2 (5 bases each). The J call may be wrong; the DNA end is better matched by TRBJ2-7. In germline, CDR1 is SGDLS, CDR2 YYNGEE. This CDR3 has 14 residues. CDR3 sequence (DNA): TGTGCCAGCAGCGGGGGGACCTCCTACAATGAGCAGTACTTC. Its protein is CASSGGTSYNEQYF.

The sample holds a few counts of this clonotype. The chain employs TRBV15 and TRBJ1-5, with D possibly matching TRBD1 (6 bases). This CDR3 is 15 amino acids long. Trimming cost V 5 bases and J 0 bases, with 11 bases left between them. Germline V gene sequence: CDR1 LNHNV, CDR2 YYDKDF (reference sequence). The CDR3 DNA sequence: TGTGCCACCAGCTCTACAGGGTATAGCAATCAGCCCCAGCATTTT. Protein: CATSSTGYSNQPQHF. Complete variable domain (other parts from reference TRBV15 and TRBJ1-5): DAMVIQNPRYQVTQFGKPVTLSCSQTLNHNVMYWYQQKSSQAPKLLFHYYDKDFNNEADTPDNFQSRRPNTSFCFLDIRSPGLGDTAMYLCATSSTGYSNQPQHFGDGTRLSIL.

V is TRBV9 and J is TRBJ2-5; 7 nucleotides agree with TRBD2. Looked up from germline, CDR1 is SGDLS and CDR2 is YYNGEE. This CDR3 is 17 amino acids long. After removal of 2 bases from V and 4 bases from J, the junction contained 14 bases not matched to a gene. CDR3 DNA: TGTGCCAGCAGCGTCTTCGTTTCTAACCGCGGGGGAGAGACCCAGTACTTC. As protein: CASSVFVSNRGGETQYF.

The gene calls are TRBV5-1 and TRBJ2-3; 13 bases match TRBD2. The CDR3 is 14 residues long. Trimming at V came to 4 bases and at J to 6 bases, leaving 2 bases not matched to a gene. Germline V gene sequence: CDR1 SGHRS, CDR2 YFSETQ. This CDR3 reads CASSGGLAGDTQYF. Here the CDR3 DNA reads TGCGCCAGCAGCGGGGGACTAGCGGGGGATACGCAGTATTTT.

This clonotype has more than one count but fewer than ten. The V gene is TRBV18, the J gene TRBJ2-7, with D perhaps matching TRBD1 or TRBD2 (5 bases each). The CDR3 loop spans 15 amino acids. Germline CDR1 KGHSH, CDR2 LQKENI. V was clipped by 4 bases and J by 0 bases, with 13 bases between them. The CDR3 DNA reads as TGTGCCAGCTCACTTGAAACCGGGACCTCCTACGAGCAGTACTTC. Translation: CASSLETGTSYEQYF.

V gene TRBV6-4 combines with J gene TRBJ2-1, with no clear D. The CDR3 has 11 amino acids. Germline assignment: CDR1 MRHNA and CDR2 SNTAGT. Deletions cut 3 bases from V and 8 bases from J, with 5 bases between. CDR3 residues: CASSDGYEQFF. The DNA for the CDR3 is TGTGCCAGCAGTGATGGGTATGAGCAGTTCTTC.

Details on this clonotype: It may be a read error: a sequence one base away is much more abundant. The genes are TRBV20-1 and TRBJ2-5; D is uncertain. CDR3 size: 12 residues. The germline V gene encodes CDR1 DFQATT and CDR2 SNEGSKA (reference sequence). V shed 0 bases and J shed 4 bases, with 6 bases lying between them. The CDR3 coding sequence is TGCAGTGCTAGAGATGCTCGAGAGACCCAGTACTTC. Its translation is CSARDARETQYF.